One and the same sample provided the 19 T cell receptor beta chains below, sequenced in a study of cytomegalovirus exposure and HLA in healthy donors. The PCR ran on 60 Vbeta and 13 Jbeta primers. Data came from immunoSEQ multiplex PCR; TCRdb stores just in-frame clones and leaves some out. The sample lists 150,000 to 200,000 clones; 84% were seen once. The sequencing input was PBMCs. These receptors were collected from a man between 18 and 29 years old in good health and CMV-seronegative.

This clone has just one count. This chain uses TRBV7-9 with TRBJ2-5, with D perhaps TRBD1 (6 bases). Germline assignment: CDR1 SEHNR and CDR2 FQNEAQ (reference sequence). V dropped 5 bases and J dropped 4 bases, with 17 bases sitting between them. CDR3 length equals 15 residues. The CDR3 DNA follows: TGTGCCAGCAGCCCCGAAGGGCAGGGGAGAGAGACCCAGTACTTC. It codes for CASSPEGQGRETQYF.

The gene calls are TRBV10-3 and TRBJ2-4, with 8 nucleotides matching TRBD1. V gave up 4 bases and J gave up 5 bases; unmatched junction bases: 4. Germline loops: CDR1 ENHRY, CDR2 SYGVKD. The CDR3 has 14 residues. The CDR3 region has the DNA TGTGCCATCAGTGCGCCGGGACAGGAAAACATTCAGTACTTC. This codes for CAISAPGQENIQYF.

The chain couples TRBV18 to TRBJ1-3; TRBD1 might be the D (5 bases). V was trimmed by 0 bases and J by 1 base, leaving 7 bases between them. Germline V gene lookup returns CDR1 KGHSH and CDR2 LQKENI. The length of the CDR3 is 15 residues. The CDR3 sequence: CASSPPGGSGNTIYF. The CDR3 DNA is TGTGCCAGCTCACCACCGGGGGGTTCTGGAAACACCATATATTTT.

The chain combines TRBV28 with TRBJ1-6; 7 bases match TRBD1. Trimming cost V 5 bases and J 0 bases; bases outside gene matches: 10. CDR1 is MDHEN and CDR2 is SYDVKM in the germline V gene. The CDR3 loop spans 18 amino acids. The CDR3 region has the DNA TGTGCCAGCAGTCAAGGACAGGCCGGGGTCTCCTATAATTCACCCCTCCACTTT. Translating gives CASSQGQAGVSYNSPLHF. Filled out from reference TRBV28 and TRBJ1-6, the complete variable domain reads DVKVTQSSRYLVKRTGEKVFLECVQDMDHENMFWYRQDPGLGLRLIYFSYDVKMKEKGDIPEGYSVSREKKERFSLILESASTNQTSMYLCASSQGQAGVSYNSPLHFGNGTRLTVT.

This chain connects TRBV28 to TRBJ2-3, with 9 bases fitting TRBD2. There are 15 residues in the CDR3. With V trimmed by 7 bases and J by 1 base, 6 bases remained unmatched. Germline V gene sequence: CDR1 MDHEN, CDR2 SYDVKM. Here the CDR3 DNA reads TGTGCCAGCACCCGTAGCGGGAGTCGCACAGATACGCAGTATTTT. Its protein product is CASTRSGSRTDTQYF.

This clone was counted a few times. The chain carries TRBV9 and TRBJ2-4, with 8 bases aligning to TRBD2. V gave up 2 bases and J gave up 0 bases; unmatched junction bases: 1. CDR3 length: 15 amino acids. In germline, CDR1 is SGDLS, CDR2 YYNGEE. The CDR3 DNA sequence: TGTGCCAGCAGCGTTAGCGGGGTAGCCAAAAACATTCAGTACTTC. Translating gives CASSVSGVAKNIQYF.

The rearrangement uses TRBV7-2 and TRBJ2-7, with 10 bases identical to TRBD2. V trimming: 5 bases; J trimming: 7 bases; junction bases outside the gene matches: 11. From germline, CDR1 is SGHTA and CDR2 FQGNSA. The CDR3 covers 15 residues. The CDR3, as DNA: TGTGCCAGCAGCCTGAGACTAGCGGGTGCAGGTGAGCAGTACTTC. Protein product: CASSLRLAGAGEQYF.

The chain employs TRBV6-5 and TRBJ2-2, with 7 bases lining up with TRBD2. CDR1 and CDR2 from the germline V gene are MNHEY and SVGAGI. The CDR3 extends over 12 amino acids. V lost 6 bases, J lost 7 bases, and 2 bases stayed unmatched. The CDR3 spells CASSPGGGELFF. CDR3 sequence (DNA): TGTGCCAGCAGCCCGGGAGGCGGGGAGCTGTTTTTT.

The chain recombines TRBV2 with TRBJ2-7; D is unresolved. V was clipped by 6 bases and J by 4 bases, with 10 bases between them. This CDR3 spans 12 amino acids. Germline assignment: CDR1 SNHLY and CDR2 FYNNEI. CDR3 DNA sequence: TGTGCCAGCAGGTTCGGGTTATACGAGCAGTACTTC. Translating gives CASRFGLYEQYF.

CDR3 amino acids: CASSSGTRMGTQYF. The CDR3 region has the DNA TGCGCCAGCAGCTCAGGGACTAGGATGGGGACCCAGTACTTC. This chain joins TRBV5-1 and TRBJ2-5, with 8 bases identical to TRBD2. The CDR3 sequence is 14 residues long. Germline CDR1 SGHRS, CDR2 YFSETQ. The J segment lost 7 bases and the V segment lost 3 bases, leaving 8 bases of the junction unmatched.

The chain's CDR3 is CASSLVTESYNEQFF. The CDR3 nucleotides read TGTGCCAGCAGCTTAGTAACGGAGTCCTACAATGAGCAGTTCTTC. V usage is TRBV7-2 and J usage is TRBJ2-1, with D uncertain. V lost 1 base and J lost 1, with 8 bases in between. The CDR3 spans 15 residues. The V gene's germline CDR1 is SGHTA and CDR2 FQGNSA.

The chain has TRBV15 and TRBJ2-1; 7 bases fit TRBD2. Germline CDR1 and CDR2: LNHNV and YYDKDF (reference sequence). The V gene end was trimmed by 5 bases and the J gene end by 4 bases; junction bases not matched to a gene: 2. The CDR3 spans 13 residues. CDR3 in amino acids: CATSGGGYNEQFF. The CDR3 bases are TGTGCCACCAGCGGGGGGGGTTACAATGAGCAGTTCTTC.

In the case of this clone: In the same sample, other DNA sequences code for this CDR3. This chain uses TRBV29-1 with TRBJ2-7, with 9 bases that match TRBD2. With 1 base clipped from V and 6 bases from J, the junction kept 7 bases outside the gene matches. The CDR3 runs 14 residues. Germline values: CDR1 SQVTM, CDR2 ANQGSEA. DNA for the CDR3: TGCAGCGTTGAAGGCTTAGCGGGAGTGGGCGAGCAGTACTTC. As protein: CSVEGLAGVGEQYF.

This chain joins TRBV5-1 and TRBJ2-3; 13 bases fit TRBD2. J was trimmed by 4 bases and V by 0 bases; bases with no gene match: 2. The CDR3 runs 16 residues. Germline-derived CDR1 and CDR2 are SGHRS and YFSETQ. The CDR3: CASSLGTSGSADTQYF. In DNA form, the CDR3 reads TGCGCCAGCAGCTTGGGGACTAGCGGGAGTGCAGATACGCAGTATTTT.

The rearrangement links TRBV9 to TRBJ1-6, with D maybe TRBD1 (5 bases). This CDR3 region has 15 residues. Germline CDR1 is SGDLS and CDR2 is YYNGEE. Trimming shortened V by 0 bases and J by 7 bases, and 11 bases separated the two germline ends. The CDR3 coding sequence is TGTGCCAGCAGCGTAGGTGGCAGGGTGAATTCACCCCTCCACTTT. It codes for CASSVGGRVNSPLHF.

The V gene is TRBV11-2, the J gene TRBJ2-5, with a possible D match to TRBD1 (6 bases). Trimming removed 5 bases from V and 5 bases from J, with 21 bases in between. This CDR3 has 16 amino acids. Germline CDR1 reads SGHAT; CDR2 reads FQNNGV. The CDR3 DNA is TGTGCCAGCAGCCCCGCGGGCATTAGGGGGTGGGAGACCCAGTACTTC. Translating it yields CASSPAGIRGWETQYF.

The sample holds one count of this clone. The chain uses TRBV5-6 and TRBJ1-2; TRBD1 agrees at 10 bases. The V segment lost 0 bases and the J segment 8 bases; nucleotides outside the gene matches: 4. The CDR3 runs 14 residues. Germline lookup yields CDR1 SGHDT and CDR2 YYEEEE. The CDR3 coding sequence is TGTGCCAGCAGCTTGGAAGGGACAGGGGAGGGCTACACCTTC. This translates into CASSLEGTGEGYTF.

This clone was seen once. The V and J genes are TRBV19 and TRBJ1-3; D unresolved. The germline V gene encodes CDR1 LNHDA and CDR2 SQIVND (reference sequence). This CDR3 is built from 15 residues. Trimming removed 11 bases at V and 0 bases at J, with 17 bases between. The CDR3 bases are TGTGCCGCGAAGGAGGACGTAGACTCTGGAAACACCATATATTTT. Translating it yields CAAKEDVDSGNTIYF.

V and J are TRBV6-5 and TRBJ1-2; D ambiguous. Between the trimmed V and J ends, which lost 2 bases and 4 bases, there was a span of 8 bases. Germline V gives CDR1 MNHEY, CDR2 SVGAGI. The CDR3 totals 13 residues. CDR3 in DNA: TGTGCCAGCAGTTACGGAGGATCCTATGGCTACACCTTC. It specifies CASSYGGSYGYTF.